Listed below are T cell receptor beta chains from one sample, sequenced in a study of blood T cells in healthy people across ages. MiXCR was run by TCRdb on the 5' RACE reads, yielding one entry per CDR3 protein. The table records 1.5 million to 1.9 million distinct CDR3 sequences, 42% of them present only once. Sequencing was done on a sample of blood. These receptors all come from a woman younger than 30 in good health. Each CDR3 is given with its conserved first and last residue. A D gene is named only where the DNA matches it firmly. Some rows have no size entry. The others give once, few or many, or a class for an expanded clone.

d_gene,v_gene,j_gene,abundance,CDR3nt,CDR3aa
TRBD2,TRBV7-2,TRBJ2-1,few,TGTGCCAGCAGCATCGGAGCGGGGCGCTACAATGAGCAGTTCTTC,CASSIGAGRYNEQFF
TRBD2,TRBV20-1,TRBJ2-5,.,TGCAGTGCTAGAGCGCCTAGCGGGACAGAGACCCAGTACTTC,CSARAPSGTETQYF
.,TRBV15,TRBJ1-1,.,TGTGCCACCAGCAGCGCTGTGAACACTGAAGCTTTCTTT,CATSSAVNTEAFF
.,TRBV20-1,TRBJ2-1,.,TGTAGTGCTAGCTTCAGGGTTAGGGAGTTCTTC,CSASFRVREFF
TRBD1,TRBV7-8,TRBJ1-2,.,TGTGCCAGCAGCTTAGCCACAGGGGGGGACTATGGCTACACCTTC,CASSLATGGDYGYTF
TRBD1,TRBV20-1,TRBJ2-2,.,TGCAGTGCTAGAGACCTCGGGACAGGGGATAACACCGGGGAGCTGTTTTTT,CSARDLGTGDNTGELFF
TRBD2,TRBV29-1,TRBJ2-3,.,TGCAGCGTTCCCCTAGCGGGGCGCGCCACAGATACGCAGTATTTT,CSVPLAGRATDTQYF
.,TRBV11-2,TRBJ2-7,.,TGTGCCAGCAGCTTAAATAAAGCACCCACGCCGCACGAGCAGTACTTC,CASSLNKAPTPHEQYF
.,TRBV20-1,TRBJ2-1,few,TGCAGTGCTTGCCCCGGGGAGTTAGGTTACAATGAGCAGTTCTTC,CSACPGELGYNEQFF
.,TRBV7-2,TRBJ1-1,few,TGTGCCAGCAGCTTAGCGCTGGCAGGTTTGGGAGCTTTCTTT,CASSLALAGLGAFF
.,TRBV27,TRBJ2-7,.,TGTGCCAGCACAAAAGTCGGGCTAGGCACCTACGAGCAGTACTTC,CASTKVGLGTYEQYF
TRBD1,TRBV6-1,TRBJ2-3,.,TGTGCCAGCAGAGGGACAGGGGGCAATACGCAGTATTTT,CASRGTGGNTQYF
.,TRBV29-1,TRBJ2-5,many,TGCAGCGTCCACGACCAACCTAATCAAGAGACCCAGTACTTC,CSVHDQPNQETQYF
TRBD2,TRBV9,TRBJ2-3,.,TGTGCCAGCAGCGTAGCGCTCCGGGGGGGCACAGATACGCAGTATTTT,CASSVALRGGTDTQYF
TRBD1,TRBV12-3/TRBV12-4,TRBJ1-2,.,TGTGCCAGCAGTGGACGGACAGGGTGGGATTCTAACTATGGCTACACCTTC,CASSGRTGWDSNYGYTF
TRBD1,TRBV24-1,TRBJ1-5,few,TGTGCCACCAGTGATCAAACGGGACAGGGGGCCGGGCAGCCCCAGCATTTT,CATSDQTGQGAGQPQHF
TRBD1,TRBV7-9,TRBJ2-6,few,TGTGCCAGCAGACGGGACAGGGTAACGTATGGCTCTGGGGCCAACGTCCTGACTTTC,CASRRDRVTYGSGANVLTF
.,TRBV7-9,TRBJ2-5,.,TGTGCCAGCAGCTTAATCGGGGGAGACGAAGAGACCCAGTACTTC,CASSLIGGDEETQYF
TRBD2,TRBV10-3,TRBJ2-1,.,TGTGCCATCAGTGAGTTGGGGACTAAAGAGTCAGCGCAGTTCTTC,CAISELGTKESAQFF
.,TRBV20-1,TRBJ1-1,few,TGCAGTGCGCTTAGGGCTGAAGCTTTCTTT,CSALRAEAFF
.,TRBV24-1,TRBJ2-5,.,TGTGCCACCAGTGATTTGCCCGGCAGGGATGGGAAGGAGACCCAGTACTTC,CATSDLPGRDGKETQYF
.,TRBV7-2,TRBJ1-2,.,TGTGCCAGCAGCTTACCAGGGGAAGTTTCATATGGCTACACCTTC,CASSLPGEVSYGYTF
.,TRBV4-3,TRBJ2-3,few,TGCGCCAGCAGCCCGGGACACGGCCAGTCCAATACGCAGTATTTT,CASSPGHGQSNTQYF